The entry that follows covers one T cell receptor beta chain sequence. The CDR3 consists of 13 residues. The germline CDR1 and CDR2 sequences are SQVTM and ANQGSEA. Trimming removed 3 bases from V and 0 bases from J, with 8 bases in between. The data are from a study of early T cells in non-severe SARS-CoV-2 infection. Via MiXCR, TCRdb re-called the 5' RACE reads, giving one row per CDR3 protein. The profile shows over 90,000 distinct CDR3 sequences, around 12% of them singletons. This sequence was found in an adult who was a healthcare worker with PCR-confirmed SARS-CoV-2 infection or an uninfected control (not recorded which). Sequenced material: whole blood. V gene TRBV29-1 combines with J gene TRBJ1-1; D gene uncertain. The CDR3 loop reads CSVEFGVNTEAFF. As DNA, the CDR3 is TGCAGCGTTGAGTTTGGCGTGAACACTGAAGCTTTCTTT. Looking up the rest from reference TRBV29-1 and TRBJ1-1 gives the full variable domain: SAVISQKPSRDICQRGTSLTIQCQVDSQVTMMFWYRQQPGQSLTLIATANQGSEATYESGFVIDKFPISRPNLTFSTLTVSNMSPEDSSIYLCSVEFGVNTEAFFGQGTRLTVV.